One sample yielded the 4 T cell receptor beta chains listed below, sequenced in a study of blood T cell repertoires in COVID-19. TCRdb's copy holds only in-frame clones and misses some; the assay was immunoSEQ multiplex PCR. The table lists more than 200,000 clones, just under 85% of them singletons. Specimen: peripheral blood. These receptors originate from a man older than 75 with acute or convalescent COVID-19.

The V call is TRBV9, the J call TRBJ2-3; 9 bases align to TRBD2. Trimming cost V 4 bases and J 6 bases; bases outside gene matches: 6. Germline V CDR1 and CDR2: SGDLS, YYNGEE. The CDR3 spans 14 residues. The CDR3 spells CASSPRTSADTQYF. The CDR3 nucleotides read TGTGCCAGCAGCCCCCGGACTAGCGCGGATACGCAGTATTTT.

The CDR3 is CASSLWTARDEKLFF. CDR3 sequence (DNA): TGTGCCAGCAGTCTTTGGACAGCGAGGGATGAAAAACTGTTTTTT. The chain links TRBV6-6 to TRBJ1-4; D is perhaps TRBD1 (6 bases). Germline loops: CDR1 MNHNY, CDR2 SVGAGI (reference sequence). The V end lost 5 bases, the J end lost 6 bases, and 16 bases lay between the germline ends. The CDR3 consists of 15 residues.

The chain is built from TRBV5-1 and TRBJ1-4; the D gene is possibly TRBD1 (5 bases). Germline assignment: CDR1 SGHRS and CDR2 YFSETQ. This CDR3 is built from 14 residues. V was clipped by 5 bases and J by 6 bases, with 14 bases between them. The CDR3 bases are TGCGCCAGCAGACCGGGTCAGGGCGATGAAAAACTGTTTTTT. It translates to CASRPGQGDEKLFF.

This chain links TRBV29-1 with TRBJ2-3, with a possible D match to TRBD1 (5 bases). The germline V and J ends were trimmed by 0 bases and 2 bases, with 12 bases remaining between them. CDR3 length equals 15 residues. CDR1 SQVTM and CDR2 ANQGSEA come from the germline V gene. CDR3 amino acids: CSVEDLGAHTDTQYF. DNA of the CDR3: TGCAGCGTTGAAGATCTTGGGGCCCACACAGATACGCAGTATTTT.